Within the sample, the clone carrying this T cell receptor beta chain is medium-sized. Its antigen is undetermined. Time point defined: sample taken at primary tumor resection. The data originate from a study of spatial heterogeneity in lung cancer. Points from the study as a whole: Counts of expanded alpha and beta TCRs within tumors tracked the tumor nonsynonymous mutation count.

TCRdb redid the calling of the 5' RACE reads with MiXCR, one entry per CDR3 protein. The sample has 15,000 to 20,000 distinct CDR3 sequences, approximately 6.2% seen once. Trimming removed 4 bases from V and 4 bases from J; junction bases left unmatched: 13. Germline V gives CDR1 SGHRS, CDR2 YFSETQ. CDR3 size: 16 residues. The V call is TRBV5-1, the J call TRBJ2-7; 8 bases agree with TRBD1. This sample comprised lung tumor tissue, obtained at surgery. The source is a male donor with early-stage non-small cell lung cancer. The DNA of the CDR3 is TGCGCCAGCAGCCCTAAGCTTCAGGGGGCTACTTACGAGCAGTACTTC. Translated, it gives CASSPKLQGATYEQYF.